The table lists the clone carrying this T cell receptor beta chain with a count of one. In the authors' methods: Researchers report that nucleated cell counts were estimated from reference gene primer amplification. The method was immunoSEQ multiplex PCR; TCRdb's version includes in-frame clones alone and lacks a portion of them. That table is the source of V, J and clone size, and D and trimming were worked out from the DNA. The table includes 60,000 to 80,000 clones, roughly 85% detected once. V shed 5 bases, J shed 5 bases, and the junction held 19 bases outside the gene matches. Germline V gives CDR1 SGDLS, CDR2 YYNGEE. The CDR3 has 18 residues. The sample is drawn from a study of blood T cell repertoires in COVID-19. Study details: Both acute and convalescent COVID-19 samples were obtained from the United States, Italy and Spain. PBMCs, B-cell-depleted T cells, or T cells provided the cDNA or gDNA that made up the material.

The rearrangement uses TRBV9 and TRBJ2-1, with TRBD2 identical over 7 bases. This clonotype originated in a man aged 45-60 years with acute or convalescent COVID-19. Sequenced material: peripheral blood. The DNA of the CDR3 is TGTGCCAGCAGTCGTAGAATAGATCGGGACTACGAGGACAATGAGCAGTTCTTC. Translated: CASSRRIDRDYEDNEQFF.